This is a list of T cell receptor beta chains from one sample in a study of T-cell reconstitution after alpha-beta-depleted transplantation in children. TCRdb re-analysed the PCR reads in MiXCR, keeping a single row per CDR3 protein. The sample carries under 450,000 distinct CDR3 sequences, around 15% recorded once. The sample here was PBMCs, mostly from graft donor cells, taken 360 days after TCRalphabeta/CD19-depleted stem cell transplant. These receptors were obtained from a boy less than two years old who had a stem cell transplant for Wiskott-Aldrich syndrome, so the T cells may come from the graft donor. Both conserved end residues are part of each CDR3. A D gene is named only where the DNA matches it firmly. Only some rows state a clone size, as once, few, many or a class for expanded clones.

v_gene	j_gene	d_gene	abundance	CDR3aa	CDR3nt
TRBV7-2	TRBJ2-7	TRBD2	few	CASSLRTSGMDEQYF	TGTGCCAGCAGCTTAAGGACTAGCGGGATGGACGAGCAGTACTTC
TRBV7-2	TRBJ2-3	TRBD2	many	CASSLGGSRTDTQYF	TGTGCCAGCAGCTTAGGCGGGAGTCGCACAGATACGCAGTATTTT
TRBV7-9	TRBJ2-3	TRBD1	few	CASSSGQGASDTQYF	TGTGCCAGCAGCTCAGGACAGGGGGCATCAGATACGCAGTATTTT
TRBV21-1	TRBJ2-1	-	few	CASSREPPEDEQFF	TGTGCCAGCAGCAGGGAGCCCCCAGAGGATGAGCAGTTCTTC
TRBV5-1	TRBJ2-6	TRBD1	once	CASSLRRISGTETSGANVLTF	TGCGCCAGCAGCTTGAGGCGGATCTCCGGGACAGAAACCTCTGGGGCCAACGTCCTGACTTTC
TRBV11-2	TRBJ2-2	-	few	CASSLLGLGELFF	TGTGCCAGCAGCTTACTGGGACTCGGGGAGCTGTTTTTT
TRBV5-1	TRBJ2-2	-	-	CASSTFRVRGTKLTGELFF	TGCGCCAGCAGCACCTTCCGTGTTCGTGGGACAAAGCTCACCGGGGAGCTGTTTTTT
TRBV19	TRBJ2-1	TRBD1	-	CASSPDRLGYNEQFF	TGTGCCAGTAGCCCGGACAGGCTCGGGTACAATGAGCAGTTCTTC
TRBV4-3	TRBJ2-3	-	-	CASSQVPTGWDTQYF	TGCGCCAGCAGCCAAGTTCCCACAGGCTGGGATACGCAGTATTTT
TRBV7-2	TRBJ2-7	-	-	CASSLGFGGGEQYF	TGTGCCAGCAGCTTAGGGTTTGGAGGGGGCGAGCAGTACTTC
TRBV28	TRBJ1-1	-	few	CASSLSKGGAFF	TGTGCCAGCAGTTTATCGAAGGGGGGAGCTTTCTTT
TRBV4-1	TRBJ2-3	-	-	CASSQELGLTDTQYF	TGCGCCAGCAGCCAAGAGTTAGGCCTCACAGATACGCAGTATTTT
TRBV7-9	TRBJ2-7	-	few	CASSLGERYEQYF	TGTGCCAGCAGCTTAGGGGAACGCTACGAGCAGTACTTC
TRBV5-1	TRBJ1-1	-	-	CASSTTHRDTEAFF	TGCGCCAGCAGCACGACCCACAGGGACACTGAAGCTTTCTTT
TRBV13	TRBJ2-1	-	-	CASSWGEFWNEQFF	TGTGCCAGCAGCTGGGGGGAGTTTTGGAATGAGCAGTTCTTC
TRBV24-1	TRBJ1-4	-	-	CATSDLRAKTNEKLFF	TGTGCCACCAGTGATTTGCGAGCTAAAACTAATGAAAAACTGTTTTTT
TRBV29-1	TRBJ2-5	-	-	CSVEGASGLQETQYF	TGCAGCGTCGAGGGGGCTAGCGGGCTCCAAGAGACCCAGTACTTC
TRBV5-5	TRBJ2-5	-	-	CASSFPGYQETQYF	TGTGCCAGCAGCTTCCCAGGTTACCAAGAGACCCAGTACTTC
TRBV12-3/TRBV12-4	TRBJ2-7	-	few	CASRGSGRYEQYF	TGTGCCAGCAGAGGCTCAGGGAGGTACGAGCAGTACTTC
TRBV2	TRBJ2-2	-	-	CASNEGTNTGELFF	TGTGCCAGCAACGAGGGGACGAACACCGGGGAGCTGTTTTTT
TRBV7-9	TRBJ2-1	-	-	CASSLRPRSSYNEQFF	TGTGCCAGCAGCTTACGGCCCAGGAGCTCCTACAATGAGCAGTTCTTC
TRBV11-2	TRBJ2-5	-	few	CASSLIRAGLRETQYF	TGTGCCAGCAGCTTAATTAGGGCAGGGTTGAGGGAGACCCAGTACTTC
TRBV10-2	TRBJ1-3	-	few	CASRVSSGNTIYF	TGCGCCAGCAGAGTGAGCTCTGGAAACACCATATATTTT
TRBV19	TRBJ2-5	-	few	CASSRQGGEETQYF	TGTGCCAGTAGTCGACAGGGAGGGGAAGAGACCCAGTACTTC
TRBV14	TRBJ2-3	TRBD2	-	CASSQVKPGLAEYTDTQYF	TGTGCCAGCAGCCAAGTTAAACCGGGACTAGCGGAATACACAGATACGCAGTATTTT
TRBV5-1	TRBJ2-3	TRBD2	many	CASNRLAGPTDTQYF	TGCGCCAGCAACCGGCTAGCGGGACCCACAGATACGCAGTATTTT
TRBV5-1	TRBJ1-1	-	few	CASSPRPGIEAFF	TGCGCCAGCAGCCCTAGGCCGGGAATTGAAGCTTTCTTT
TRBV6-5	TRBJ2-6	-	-	CASSYSAATGANVLTF	TGTGCCAGCAGTTACTCGGCAGCAACTGGGGCCAACGTCCTGACTTTC
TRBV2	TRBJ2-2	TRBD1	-	CASSVDRAGELFF	TGTGCCAGCAGTGTGGACAGGGCCGGGGAGCTGTTTTTT
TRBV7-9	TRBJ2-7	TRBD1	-	CASSPMTGTYEQYF	TGTGCCAGCAGCCCGATGACAGGGACCTACGAGCAGTACTTC
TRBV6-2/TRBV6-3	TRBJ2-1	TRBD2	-	CASRRSSGSFSEQFF	TGTGCCAGCAGGCGGAGTAGCGGGAGTTTCAGTGAGCAGTTCTTC
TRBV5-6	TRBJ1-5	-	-	CASSRLTGRNQPQHF	TGTGCCAGCAGCCGATTGACAGGCCGCAATCAGCCCCAGCATTTT
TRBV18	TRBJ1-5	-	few	CASSPGPQPQHF	TGTGCCAGCTCACCAGGCCCTCAGCCCCAGCATTTT
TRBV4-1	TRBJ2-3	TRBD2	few	CASSQRLAGGSGTQYF	TGCGCCAGCAGCCAAAGACTAGCGGGGGGCTCTGGGACGCAGTATTTT
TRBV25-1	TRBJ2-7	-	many	CASSPSGSVSYEQYF	TGTGCCAGCAGTCCAAGCGGCAGTGTCTCCTACGAGCAGTACTTC
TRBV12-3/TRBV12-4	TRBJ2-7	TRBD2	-	CASSLALRGNPYEQYF	TGTGCCAGCAGTTTAGCGTTGCGGGGGAACCCTTACGAGCAGTACTTC
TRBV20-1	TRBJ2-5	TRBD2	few	CSARSSGKGGQRETQYF	TGCAGTGCTAGGTCTAGCGGGAAGGGTGGGCAGCGGGAGACCCAGTACTTC